The sequence of this T cell receptor (beta chain) was determined in a study of blood T cell repertoires in COVID-19. V was cut by 1 base and J by 2 bases, with 15 bases left in between. CDR3 length: 16 residues. Germline CDR1 MGHRA, CDR2 YSYEKL. This clone was counted a single time. In the authors' workflow: Reference gene primer amplification gave nucleated cell count estimates. Clones were sequenced by immunoSEQ multiplex PCR, and TCRdb holds only the in-frame ones, with some missing. V and J calls and clone size are as listed in that table; D and trimming were resolved from the DNA. The data hold 200,000 to 250,000 clones, with approximately 80% observed a single time.

Sequencing was done on a sample of PBMCs or T cells enriched from blood (not recorded which). This sequence joins TRBV4-1 and TRBJ2-7; D may be TRBD2 (7 bases). The sequence came from a woman between 40 and 50 years old with acute COVID-19. The CDR3 bases are TGCGCCAGCAGCCAAGGTAGGGAGGGGGACACCTACGAGCAGTACTTC. It specifies CASSQGREGDTYEQYF.